This T cell receptor (beta chain) was captured by sequencing in a study of CD8 T cells in Susac syndrome. In germline, CDR1 is KGHDR, CDR2 SFDVKD. The CDR3 extends over 14 amino acids. Trimming removed 2 bases at V and 9 bases at J, with 16 bases between. RNA amounts of 0.5 to 1 ug underwent reverse transcription with random hexamers. A multiplex approach, immunoSEQ multiplex PCR, amplified TCR beta CDR3 across 54 Vbeta and 13 Jbeta. TCRdb re-analysed the immunoSEQ multiplex PCR reads in MiXCR, keeping a single row per CDR3 protein. The data show roughly 150,000 distinct CDR3 sequences, around 95% seen once.

The TCR comes from a human donor with Susac syndrome. The sequenced material came from CD4+ T cells from PBMCs. The chain joins TRBV24-1 to TRBJ2-7, with TRBD2 as a possible D gene (6 bases). In DNA, the CDR3 is TGTGCCACCAGTGATTCCACTAGTTTGGGAGGGCAGTACTTC. Protein: CATSDSTSLGGQYF.